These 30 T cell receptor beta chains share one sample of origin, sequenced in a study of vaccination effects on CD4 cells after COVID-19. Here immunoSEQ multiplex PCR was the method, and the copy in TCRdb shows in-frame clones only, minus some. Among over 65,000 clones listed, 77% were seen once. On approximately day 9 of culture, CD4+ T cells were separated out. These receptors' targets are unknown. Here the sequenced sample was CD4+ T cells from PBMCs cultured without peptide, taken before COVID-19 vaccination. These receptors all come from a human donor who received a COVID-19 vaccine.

This CDR3 reads CASSIQPSGTNTGELFF. In DNA form, the CDR3 reads TGTGCCAGTAGTATACAGCCTAGCGGGACCAACACCGGGGAGCTGTTTTTT. The chain carries TRBV19 and TRBJ2-2; 9 positions agree with TRBD2. The CDR3 contains 17 residues. The ends lost 2 bases at V and 2 bases at J; junction bases unmatched: 6. CDR1 LNHDA and CDR2 SQIVND come from the germline V gene (reference sequence). Combining the CDR3 with reference TRBV19 and TRBJ2-2 gives the whole variable domain DGGITQSPKYLFRKEGQNVTLSCEQNLNHDAMYWYRQDPGQGLRLIYYSQIVNDFQKGDIAEGYSVSREKKESFPLTVTSAQKNPTAFYLCASSIQPSGTNTGELFFGEGSRLTVL.

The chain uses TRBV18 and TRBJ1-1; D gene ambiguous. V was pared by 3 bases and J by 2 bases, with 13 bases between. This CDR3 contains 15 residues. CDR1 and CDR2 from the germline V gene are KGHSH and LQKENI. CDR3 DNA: TGTGCCAGCTCACCGGCACGGAACCATAACACTGAAGCTTTCTTT. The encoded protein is CASSPARNHNTEAFF.

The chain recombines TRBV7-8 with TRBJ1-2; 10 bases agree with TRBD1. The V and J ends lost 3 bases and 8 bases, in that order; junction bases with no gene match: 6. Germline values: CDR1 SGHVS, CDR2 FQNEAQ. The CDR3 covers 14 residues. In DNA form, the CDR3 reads TGTGCCAGCAGCTTGGGACAGGGGCAAGGAGGCTACACCTTC. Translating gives CASSLGQGQGGYTF.

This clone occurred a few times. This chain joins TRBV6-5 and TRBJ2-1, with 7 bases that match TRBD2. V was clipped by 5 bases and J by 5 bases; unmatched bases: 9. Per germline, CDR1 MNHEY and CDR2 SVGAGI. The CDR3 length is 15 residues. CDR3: CASSLGLPRDNEQFF. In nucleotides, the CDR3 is TGTGCCAGCAGTCTGGGACTACCCAGGGACAATGAGCAGTTCTTC.

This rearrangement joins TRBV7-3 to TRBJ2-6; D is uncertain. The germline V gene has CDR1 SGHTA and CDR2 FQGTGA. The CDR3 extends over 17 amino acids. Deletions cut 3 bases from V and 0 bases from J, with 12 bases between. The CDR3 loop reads CASSFGGLNSGANVLTF. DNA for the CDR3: TGTGCCAGCAGCTTCGGTGGGCTTAACTCTGGGGCCAACGTCCTGACTTTC.

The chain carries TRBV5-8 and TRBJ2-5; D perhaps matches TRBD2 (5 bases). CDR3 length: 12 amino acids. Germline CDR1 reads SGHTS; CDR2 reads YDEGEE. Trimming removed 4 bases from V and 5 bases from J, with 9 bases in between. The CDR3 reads CASSPRGETQYF. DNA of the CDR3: TGTGCCAGCAGCCCACGAGGGGAGACCCAGTACTTC.

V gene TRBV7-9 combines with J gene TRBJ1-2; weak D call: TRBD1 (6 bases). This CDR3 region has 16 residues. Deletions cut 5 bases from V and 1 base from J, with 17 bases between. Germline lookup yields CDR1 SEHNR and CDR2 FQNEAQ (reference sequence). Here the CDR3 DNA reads TGTGCCAGCAGCCCCCGCGGGGGGGCGAGTAACTATGGCTACACCTTC. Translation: CASSPRGGASNYGYTF. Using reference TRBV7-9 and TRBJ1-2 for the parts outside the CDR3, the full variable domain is DTGVSQNPRHKITKRGQNVTFRCDPISEHNRLYWYRQTLGQGPEFLTYFQNEAQLEKSRLLSDRFSAERPKGSFSTLEIQRTEQGDSAMYLCASSPRGGASNYGYTFGSGTRLTVV.

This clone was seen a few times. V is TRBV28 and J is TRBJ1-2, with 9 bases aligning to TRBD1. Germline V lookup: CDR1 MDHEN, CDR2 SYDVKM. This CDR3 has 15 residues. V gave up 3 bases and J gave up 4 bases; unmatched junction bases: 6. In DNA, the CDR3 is TGTGCCAGCAGTTTCTTGACAGGGGGTGCCTATGGCTACACCTTC. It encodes CASSFLTGGAYGYTF.

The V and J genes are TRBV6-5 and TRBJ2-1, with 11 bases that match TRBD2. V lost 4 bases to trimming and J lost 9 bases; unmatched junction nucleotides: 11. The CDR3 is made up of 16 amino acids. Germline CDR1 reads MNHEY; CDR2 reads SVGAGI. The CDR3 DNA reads TGTGCCAGCAGTTCCGGGACTAGCGGCGTTACGGGTGAGCAGTTCTTC. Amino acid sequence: CASSSGTSGVTGEQFF.

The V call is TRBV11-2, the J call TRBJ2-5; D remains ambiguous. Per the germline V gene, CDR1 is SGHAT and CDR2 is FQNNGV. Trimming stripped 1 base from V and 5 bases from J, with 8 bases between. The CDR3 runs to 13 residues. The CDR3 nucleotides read TGTGCCAGCAGCTTAGGATTTTTGGAGACCCAGTACTTC. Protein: CASSLGFLETQYF.

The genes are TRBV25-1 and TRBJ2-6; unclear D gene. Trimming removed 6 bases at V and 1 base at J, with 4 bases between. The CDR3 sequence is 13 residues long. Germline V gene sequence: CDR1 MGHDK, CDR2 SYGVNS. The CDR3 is CASSNSGANVLTF. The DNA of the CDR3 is TGTGCCAGCAGCAATTCTGGGGCCAACGTCCTGACTTTC.

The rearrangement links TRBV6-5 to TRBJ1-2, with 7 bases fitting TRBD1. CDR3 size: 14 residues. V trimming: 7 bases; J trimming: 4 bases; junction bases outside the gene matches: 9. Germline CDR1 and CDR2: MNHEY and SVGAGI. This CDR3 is CASNYPTGSYGYTF. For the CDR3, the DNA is TGTGCCAGCAATTATCCGACAGGGTCCTATGGCTACACCTTC.

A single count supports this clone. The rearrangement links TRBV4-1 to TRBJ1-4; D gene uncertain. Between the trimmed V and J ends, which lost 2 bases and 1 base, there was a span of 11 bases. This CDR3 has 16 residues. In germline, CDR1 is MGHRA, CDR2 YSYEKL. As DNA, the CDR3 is TGCGCCAGCAGCCAATTGGCAGACCAAACTAATGAAAAACTGTTTTTT. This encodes CASSQLADQTNEKLFF.

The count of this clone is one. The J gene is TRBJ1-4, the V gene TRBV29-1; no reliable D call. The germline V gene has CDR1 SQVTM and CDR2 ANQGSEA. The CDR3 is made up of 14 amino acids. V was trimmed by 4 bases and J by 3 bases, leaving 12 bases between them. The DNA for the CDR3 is TGCAGCGTTGGGGCGACCGGGTCTAATGAAAAACTGTTTTTT. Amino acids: CSVGATGSNEKLFF.

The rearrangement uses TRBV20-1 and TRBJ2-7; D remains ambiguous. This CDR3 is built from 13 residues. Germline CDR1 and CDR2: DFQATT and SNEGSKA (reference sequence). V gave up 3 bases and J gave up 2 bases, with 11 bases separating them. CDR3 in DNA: TGCAGTGCTAGTACCCTTACCCCCTACGAGCAGTACGTC. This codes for CSASTLTPYEQYV.

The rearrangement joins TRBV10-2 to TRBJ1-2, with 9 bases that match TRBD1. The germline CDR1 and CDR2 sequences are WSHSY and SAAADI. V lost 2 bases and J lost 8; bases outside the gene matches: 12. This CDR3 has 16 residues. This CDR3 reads CASSEPGTGLSRGYTF. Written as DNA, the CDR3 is TGCGCCAGCAGTGAGCCCGGGACAGGGCTGTCAAGAGGCTACACCTTC.

Here the CDR3 reads CASSRGTGIEKLFF. The DNA of the CDR3 is TGTGCCAGCTCACGGGGGACAGGAATTGAAAAACTGTTTTTT. The chain is built from TRBV18 and TRBJ1-4; 8 positions agree with TRBD1. The CDR3 extends over 14 amino acids. V trimming: 4 bases; J trimming: 7 bases; junction bases outside the gene matches: 5. Germline assignment: CDR1 KGHSH and CDR2 LQKENI.

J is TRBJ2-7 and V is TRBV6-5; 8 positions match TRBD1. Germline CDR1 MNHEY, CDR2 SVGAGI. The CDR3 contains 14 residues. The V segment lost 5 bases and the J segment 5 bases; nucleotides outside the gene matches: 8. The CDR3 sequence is CASSRLTGDHEQYV. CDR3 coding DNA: TGTGCCAGCAGTCGTTTGACAGGGGATCACGAGCAGTACGTC.

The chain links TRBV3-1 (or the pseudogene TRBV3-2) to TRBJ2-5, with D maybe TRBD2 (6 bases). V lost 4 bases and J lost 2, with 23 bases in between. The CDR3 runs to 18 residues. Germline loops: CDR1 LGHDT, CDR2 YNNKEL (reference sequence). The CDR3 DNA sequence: TGTGCCAGCAGCCCGGGCGGGATTCGGTCCGGAAGGCAAGAGACCCAGTACTTC. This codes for CASSPGGIRSGRQETQYF.

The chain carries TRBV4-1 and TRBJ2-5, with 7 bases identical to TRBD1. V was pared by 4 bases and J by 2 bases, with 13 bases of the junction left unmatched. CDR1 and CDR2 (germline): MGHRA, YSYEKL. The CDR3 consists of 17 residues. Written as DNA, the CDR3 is TGCGCCAGCAGCCGCCTCTCTCTGACAGGGCAGCAAGAGACCCAGTACTTC. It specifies CASSRLSLTGQQETQYF.

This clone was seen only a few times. The CDR3 region has the DNA TGTGCCACCAGTGAAAATGCAGGGGGCGACGCGGAAAAACTGTTTTTT. It yields the protein CATSENAGGDAEKLFF. This chain uses TRBV24-1 with TRBJ1-4, with 8 nucleotides matching TRBD1. With 4 bases clipped from V and 8 bases from J, the junction kept 11 bases outside the gene matches. Germline values: CDR1 KGHDR, CDR2 SFDVKD. The CDR3 extends over 16 amino acids.

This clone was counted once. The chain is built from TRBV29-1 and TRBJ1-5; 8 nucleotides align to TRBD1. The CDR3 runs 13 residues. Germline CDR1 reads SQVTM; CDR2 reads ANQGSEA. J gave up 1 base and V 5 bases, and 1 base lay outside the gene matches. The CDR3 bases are TGCAGCGTTACAGGGGGGAGCAATCAGCCCCAGCATTTT. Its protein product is CSVTGGSNQPQHF.

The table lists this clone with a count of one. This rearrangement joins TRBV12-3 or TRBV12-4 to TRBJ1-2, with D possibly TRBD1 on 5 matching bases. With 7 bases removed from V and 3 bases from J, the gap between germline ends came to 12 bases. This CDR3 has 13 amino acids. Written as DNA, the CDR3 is TGTGCCAGCACCTGGGAAGGGGACTATGGCTACACCTTC. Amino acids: CASTWEGDYGYTF.

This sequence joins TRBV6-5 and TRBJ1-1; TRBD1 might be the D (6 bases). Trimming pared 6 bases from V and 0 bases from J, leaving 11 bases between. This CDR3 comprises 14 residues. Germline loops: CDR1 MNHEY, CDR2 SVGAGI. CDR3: CASRGHRVNTEAFF. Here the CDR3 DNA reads TGTGCCAGCAGAGGACACAGGGTGAACACTGAAGCTTTCTTT.

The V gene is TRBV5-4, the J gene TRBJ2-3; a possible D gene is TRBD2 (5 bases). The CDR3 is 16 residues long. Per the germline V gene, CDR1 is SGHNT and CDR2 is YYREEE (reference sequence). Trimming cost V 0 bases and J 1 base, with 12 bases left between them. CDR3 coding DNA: TGTGCCAGCAGCTTGGCCAGTAGGACTGGCACAGATACGCAGTATTTT. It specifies CASSLASRTGTDTQYF.

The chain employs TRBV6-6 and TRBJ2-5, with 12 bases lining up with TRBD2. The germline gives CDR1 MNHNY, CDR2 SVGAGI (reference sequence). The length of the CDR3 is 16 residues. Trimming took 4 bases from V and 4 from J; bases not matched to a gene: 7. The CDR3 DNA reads TGTGCCAGCAGTTGGACTAGCGGGGATACGCGAGAGACCCAGTACTTC. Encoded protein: CASSWTSGDTRETQYF.

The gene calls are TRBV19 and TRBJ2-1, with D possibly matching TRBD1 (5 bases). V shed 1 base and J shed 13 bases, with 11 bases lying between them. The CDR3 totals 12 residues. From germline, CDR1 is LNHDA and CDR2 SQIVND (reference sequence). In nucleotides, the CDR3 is TGTGCCAGTAGTATAGCCCAGGGCGAACAGTTCTTC. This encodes CASSIAQGEQFF. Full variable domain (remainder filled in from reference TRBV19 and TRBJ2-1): DGGITQSPKYLFRKEGQNVTLSCEQNLNHDAMYWYRQDPGQGLRLIYYSQIVNDFQKGDIAEGYSVSREKKESFPLTVTSAQKNPTAFYLCASSIAQGEQFFGPGTRLTVL.

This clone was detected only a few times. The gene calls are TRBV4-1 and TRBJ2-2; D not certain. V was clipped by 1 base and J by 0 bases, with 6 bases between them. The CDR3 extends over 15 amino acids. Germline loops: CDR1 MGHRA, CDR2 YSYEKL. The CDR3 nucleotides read TGCGCCAGCAGCCAAGGGGGAACGAACACCGGGGAGCTGTTTTTT. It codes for CASSQGGTNTGELFF.

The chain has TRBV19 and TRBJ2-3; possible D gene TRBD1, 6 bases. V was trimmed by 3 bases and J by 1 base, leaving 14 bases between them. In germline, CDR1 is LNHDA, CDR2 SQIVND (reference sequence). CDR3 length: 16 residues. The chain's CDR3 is CASSMTPGTRTDTQYF. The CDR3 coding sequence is TGTGCCAGTAGTATGACGCCCGGGACACGCACAGATACGCAGTATTTT.

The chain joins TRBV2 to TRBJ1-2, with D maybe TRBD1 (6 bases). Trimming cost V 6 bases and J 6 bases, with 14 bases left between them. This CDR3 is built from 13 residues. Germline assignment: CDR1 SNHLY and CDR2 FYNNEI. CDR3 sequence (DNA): TGTGCCAGCAGACCAACAGGGAGACATGGCTACACCTTC. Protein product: CASRPTGRHGYTF.